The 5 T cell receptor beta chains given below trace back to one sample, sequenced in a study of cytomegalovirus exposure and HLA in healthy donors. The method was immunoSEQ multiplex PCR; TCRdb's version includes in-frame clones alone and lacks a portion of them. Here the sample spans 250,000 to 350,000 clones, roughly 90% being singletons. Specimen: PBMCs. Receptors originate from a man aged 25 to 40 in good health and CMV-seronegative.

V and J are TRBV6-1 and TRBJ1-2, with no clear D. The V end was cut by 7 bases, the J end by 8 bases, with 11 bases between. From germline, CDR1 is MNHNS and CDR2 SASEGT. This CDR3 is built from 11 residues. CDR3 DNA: TGTGCCAGCATGCTCCACATCGGCTACACCTTC. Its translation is CASMLHIGYTF.

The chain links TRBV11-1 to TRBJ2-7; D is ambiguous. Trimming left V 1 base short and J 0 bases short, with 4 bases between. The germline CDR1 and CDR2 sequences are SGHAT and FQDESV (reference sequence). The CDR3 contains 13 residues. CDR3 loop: CASSLGVSYEQYF. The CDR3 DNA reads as TGTGCCAGCAGCTTAGGAGTCTCCTACGAGCAGTACTTC.

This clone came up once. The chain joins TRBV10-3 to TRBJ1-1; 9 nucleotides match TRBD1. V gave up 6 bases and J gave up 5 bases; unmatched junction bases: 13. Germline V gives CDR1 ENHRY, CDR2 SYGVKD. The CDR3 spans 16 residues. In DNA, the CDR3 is TGTGCCATCAGCGCCACCCCGGGACAGGGTGTGACTGAAGCTTTCTTT. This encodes CAISATPGQGVTEAFF.

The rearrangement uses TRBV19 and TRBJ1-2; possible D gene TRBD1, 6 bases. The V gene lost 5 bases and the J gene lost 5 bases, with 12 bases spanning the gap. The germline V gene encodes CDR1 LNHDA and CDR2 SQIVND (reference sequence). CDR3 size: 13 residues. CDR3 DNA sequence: TGTGCCAGTAGTCGCAGGGGAAGTTATGGCTACACCTTC. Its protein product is CASSRRGSYGYTF.

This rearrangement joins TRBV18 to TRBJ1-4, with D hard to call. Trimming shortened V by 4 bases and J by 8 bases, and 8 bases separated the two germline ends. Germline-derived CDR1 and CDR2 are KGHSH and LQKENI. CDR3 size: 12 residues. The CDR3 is CASSQGEEKLFF. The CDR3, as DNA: TGTGCCAGCTCACAGGGAGAAGAAAAACTGTTTTTT.